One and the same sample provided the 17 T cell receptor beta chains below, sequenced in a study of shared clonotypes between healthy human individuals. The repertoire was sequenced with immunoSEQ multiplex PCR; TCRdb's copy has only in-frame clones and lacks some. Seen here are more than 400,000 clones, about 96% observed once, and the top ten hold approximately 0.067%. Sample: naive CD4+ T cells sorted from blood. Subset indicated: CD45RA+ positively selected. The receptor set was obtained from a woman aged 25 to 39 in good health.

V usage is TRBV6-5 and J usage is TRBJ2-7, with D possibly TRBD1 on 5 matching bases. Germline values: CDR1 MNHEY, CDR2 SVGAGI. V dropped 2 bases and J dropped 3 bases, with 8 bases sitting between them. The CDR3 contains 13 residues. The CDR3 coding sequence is TGTGCCAGCAGTTACGACAGAAACTACGAGCAGTACTTC. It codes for CASSYDRNYEQYF.

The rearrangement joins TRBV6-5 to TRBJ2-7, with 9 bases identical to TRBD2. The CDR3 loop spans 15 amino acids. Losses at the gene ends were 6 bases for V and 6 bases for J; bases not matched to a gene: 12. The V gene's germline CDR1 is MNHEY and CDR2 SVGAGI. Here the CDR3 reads CASSPQGLALGEQYF. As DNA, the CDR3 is TGTGCCAGCAGCCCCCAAGGACTAGCGCTGGGCGAGCAGTACTTC.

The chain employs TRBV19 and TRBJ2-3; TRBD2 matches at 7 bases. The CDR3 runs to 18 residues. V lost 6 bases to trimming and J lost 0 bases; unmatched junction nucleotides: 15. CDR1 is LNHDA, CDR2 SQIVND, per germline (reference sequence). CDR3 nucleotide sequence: TGTGCCAGTAGCACTCTCTCTATAAAAGCGGGAAGCACAGATACGCAGTATTTT. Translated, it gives CASSTLSIKAGSTDTQYF.

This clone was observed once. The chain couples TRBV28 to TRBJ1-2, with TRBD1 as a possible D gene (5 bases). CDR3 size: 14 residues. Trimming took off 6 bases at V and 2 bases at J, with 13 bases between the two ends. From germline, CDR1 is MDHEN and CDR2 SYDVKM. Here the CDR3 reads CASRGAGPNYGYTF. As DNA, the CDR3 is TGTGCCAGCAGGGGAGCGGGACCAAACTATGGCTACACCTTC.

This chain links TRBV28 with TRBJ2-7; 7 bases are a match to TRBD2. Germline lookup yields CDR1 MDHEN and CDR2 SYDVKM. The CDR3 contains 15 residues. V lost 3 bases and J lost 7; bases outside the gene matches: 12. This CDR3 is CASSLASAGALEQYF. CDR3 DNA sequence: TGTGCCAGCAGTTTGGCTAGTGCGGGAGCATTGGAGCAGTACTTC.

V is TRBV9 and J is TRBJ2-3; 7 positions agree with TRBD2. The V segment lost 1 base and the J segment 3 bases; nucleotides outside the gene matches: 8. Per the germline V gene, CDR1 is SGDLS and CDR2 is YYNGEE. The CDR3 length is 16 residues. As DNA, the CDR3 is TGTGCCAGCAGCGTATGGGAGGGCCGGAGGACAGATACGCAGTATTTT. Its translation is CASSVWEGRRTDTQYF.

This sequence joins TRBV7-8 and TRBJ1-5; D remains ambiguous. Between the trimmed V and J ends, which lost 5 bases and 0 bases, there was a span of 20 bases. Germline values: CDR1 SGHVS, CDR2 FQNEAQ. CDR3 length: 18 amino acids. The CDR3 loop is CASSPYRWAAVSNQPQHF. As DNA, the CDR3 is TGTGCCAGCAGCCCTTACCGCTGGGCAGCAGTTAGCAATCAGCCCCAGCATTTT. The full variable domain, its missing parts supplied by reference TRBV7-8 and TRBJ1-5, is GAGVSQSPRYKVAKRGQDVALRCDPISGHVSLFWYQQALGQGPEFLTYFQNEAQLDKSGLPSDRFFAERPEGSVSTLKIQRTQQEDSAVYLCASSPYRWAAVSNQPQHFGDGTRLSIL.

The CDR3 nucleotides are TGTGCCAGCAGCTTAGGCGGGGGGACGCAGTATTTT. It yields the protein CASSLGGGTQYF. V gene TRBV7-6 combines with J gene TRBJ2-3, with TRBD2 matching over 8 bases. V shed 1 base, J shed 9 bases, and the junction held 0 bases outside the gene matches. CDR3 size: 12 residues. Germline-derived CDR1 and CDR2 are SGHVS and FNYEAQ.

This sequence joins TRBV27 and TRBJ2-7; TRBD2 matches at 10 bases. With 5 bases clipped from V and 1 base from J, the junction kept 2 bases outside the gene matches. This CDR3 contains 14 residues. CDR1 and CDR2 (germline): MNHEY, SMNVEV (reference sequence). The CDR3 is CASSKTSGSYEQYF. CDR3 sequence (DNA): TGTGCCAGCAGTAAGACTAGCGGGTCCTACGAGCAGTACTTC.

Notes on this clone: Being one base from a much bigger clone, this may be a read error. The CDR3 region is CASSFQETQYF. In DNA form, the CDR3 reads TGTGCCAGCAGCTTCCAAGAGACCCAGTACTTC. This sequence joins TRBV14 and TRBJ2-5; no clear D gene. This CDR3 comprises 11 residues. Looked up from germline, CDR1 is SGHDN and CDR2 is FVKESK. Trimming cost V 5 bases and J 1 base, with 2 bases left between them. Based on the CDR3 plus reference TRBV14 and TRBJ2-5, the full variable domain is EAGVTQFPSHSVIEKGQTVTLRCDPISGHDNLYWYRRVMGKEIKFLLHFVKESKQDESGMPNNRFLAERTGGTYSTLKVQPAELEDSGVYFCASSFQETQYFGPGTRLLVL.

The CDR3 here is CASSEGRAEQFF. As DNA, the CDR3 is TGTGCCAGCAGTGAAGGGAGGGCCGAGCAGTTCTTC. The V and J genes are TRBV2 and TRBJ2-1, with a possible D match to TRBD2 (6 bases). Trimming removed 1 base from V and 10 bases from J, with 8 bases in between. This CDR3 is 12 amino acids long. Looked up from germline, CDR1 is SNHLY and CDR2 is FYNNEI.

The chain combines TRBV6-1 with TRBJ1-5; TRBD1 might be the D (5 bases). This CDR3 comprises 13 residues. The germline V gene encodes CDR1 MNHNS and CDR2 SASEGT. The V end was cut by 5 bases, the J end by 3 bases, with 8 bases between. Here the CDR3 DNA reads TGTGCCAGCAGTCGACAGATCAATCAGCCCCAGCATTTT. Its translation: CASSRQINQPQHF.

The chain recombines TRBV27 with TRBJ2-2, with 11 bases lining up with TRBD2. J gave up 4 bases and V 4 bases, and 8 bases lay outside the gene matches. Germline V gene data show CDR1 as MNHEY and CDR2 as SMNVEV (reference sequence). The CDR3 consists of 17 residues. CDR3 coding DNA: TGTGCCAGCAGTTCATCAACTAGCGGGAGTTTCACCGGGGAGCTGTTTTTT. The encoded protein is CASSSSTSGSFTGELFF.

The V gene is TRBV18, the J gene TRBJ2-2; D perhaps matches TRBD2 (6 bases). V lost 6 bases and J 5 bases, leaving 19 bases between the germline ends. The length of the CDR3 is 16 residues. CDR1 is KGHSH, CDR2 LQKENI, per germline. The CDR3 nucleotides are TGTGCCAGCTCTCCGGGAGACAGATATCAGACCGGGGAGCTGTTTTTT. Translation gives CASSPGDRYQTGELFF.

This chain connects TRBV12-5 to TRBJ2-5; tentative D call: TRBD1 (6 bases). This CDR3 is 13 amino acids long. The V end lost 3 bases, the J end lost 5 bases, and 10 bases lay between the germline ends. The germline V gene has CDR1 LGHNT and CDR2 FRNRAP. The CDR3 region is CASGFSGDETQYF. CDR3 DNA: TGTGCTAGTGGTTTCTCAGGGGACGAGACCCAGTACTTC.

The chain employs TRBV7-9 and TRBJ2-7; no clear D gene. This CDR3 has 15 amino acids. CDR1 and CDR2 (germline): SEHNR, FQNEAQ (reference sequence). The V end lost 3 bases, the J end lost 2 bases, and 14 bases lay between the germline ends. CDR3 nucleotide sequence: TGTGCCAGCAGCTTGGTGCCGGAGATCCCCTACGAGCAGTACTTC. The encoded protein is CASSLVPEIPYEQYF.

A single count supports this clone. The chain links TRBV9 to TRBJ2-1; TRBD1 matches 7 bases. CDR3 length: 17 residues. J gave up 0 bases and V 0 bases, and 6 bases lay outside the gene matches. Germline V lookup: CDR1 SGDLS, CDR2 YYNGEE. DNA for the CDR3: TGTGCCAGCAGCGTAGACAGGGGCGCGAGCTCCTACAATGAGCAGTTCTTC. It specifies CASSVDRGASSYNEQFF. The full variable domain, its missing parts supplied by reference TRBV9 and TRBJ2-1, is DSGVTQTPKHLITATGQRVTLRCSPRSGDLSVYWYQQSLDQGLQFLIQYYNGEERAKGNILERFSAQQFPDLHSELNLSSLELGDSALYFCASSVDRGASSYNEQFFGPGTRLTVL.